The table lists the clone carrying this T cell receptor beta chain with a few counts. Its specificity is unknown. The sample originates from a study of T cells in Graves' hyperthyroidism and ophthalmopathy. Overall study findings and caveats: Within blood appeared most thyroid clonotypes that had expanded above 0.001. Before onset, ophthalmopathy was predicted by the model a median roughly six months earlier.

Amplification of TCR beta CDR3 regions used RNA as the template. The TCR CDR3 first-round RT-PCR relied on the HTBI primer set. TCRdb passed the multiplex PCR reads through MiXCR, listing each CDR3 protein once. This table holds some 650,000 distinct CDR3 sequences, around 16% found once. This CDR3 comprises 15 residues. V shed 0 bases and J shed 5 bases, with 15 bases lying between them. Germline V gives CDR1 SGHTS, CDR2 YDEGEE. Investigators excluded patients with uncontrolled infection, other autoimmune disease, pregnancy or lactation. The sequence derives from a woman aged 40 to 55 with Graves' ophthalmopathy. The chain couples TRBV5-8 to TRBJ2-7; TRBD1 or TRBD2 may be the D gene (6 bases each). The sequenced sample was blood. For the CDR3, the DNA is TGTGCCAGCAGCTTGGGCCTTGGGGGGCATAACGAGCAGTACTTC. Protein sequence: CASSLGLGGHNEQYF.